This T cell receptor (beta chain) was retrieved from a study of cytomegalovirus exposure and HLA in healthy donors. Study information: Genetic ancestry analysis placed approximately 78% of the roughly 400 donors that were genotyped in the Caucasian-associated cluster. Overall study results and limits: Later work showed greater clonal expansion in HLA-associated TCR beta chains than in equally common others. The records held CMV serostatus as the only immune exposure information.

PCR amplification relied on 60 Vbeta primers (plus 13 Jbeta primers). The repertoire was sequenced with immunoSEQ multiplex PCR; TCRdb's copy has only in-frame clones and lacks some. Among approximately 190,000 clones listed, approximately 80% were seen once. About this clone itself: The antigen remains unidentified.

The length of the CDR3 is 17 residues. Germline assignment: CDR1 MNHEY and CDR2 SMNVEV (reference sequence). Trimming took 6 bases from V and 5 from J; bases not matched to a gene: 14. V is TRBV27 and J is TRBJ2-2, with 8 bases aligning to TRBD2. The specimen was PBMCs. The sequence derives from a man aged 40-49 years in good health and CMV-seropositive. The CDR3 loop is CASRQSSGGDGTGELFF. DNA of the CDR3: TGTGCCAGCAGACAATCCTCCGGGGGGGACGGGACCGGGGAGCTGTTTTTT.